The rows below give T cell receptor beta chains drawn from one sample of a study of beta chain features in type 1 diabetes. Profiled with immunoSEQ multiplex PCR; TCRdb holds only in-frame clones, not every one. This table holds 250,000 or so clones, more than 65% found once. What was sequenced was naive CD4+ T cells from blood. The receptors originated from a man under 40 in good health. The CDR3 runs from the conserved cysteine through the conserved F or W. The D gene is left open where the match is weak. Only part of the rows carry a size: once, few, many, or a class if the clone is expanded.

d_call j_call v_call cdr3_length clone_size cdr3_nt cdr3_aa
TRBD1 TRBJ2-1 TRBV15 15 . TGTGCCACCAGCAGAGAATGGACAGGGGTAAATGAGCAGTTCTTC CATSREWTGVNEQFF
. TRBJ2-7 TRBV15 14 . TGTGCCACCAGCAGAGGGGGGATTACCTACGAGCAGTACTTC CATSRGGITYEQYF
. TRBJ2-7 TRBV7-2 18 . TGTGCCAGCAGCTTACGAGGGGGACTAACGCACGTTACCTACGAGCAGTACTTC CASSLRGGLTHVTYEQYF
. TRBJ2-7 TRBV13 12 . TGTGCCAGCAGCTCTGAGGCGGGAGAGCAGTACTTC CASSSEAGEQYF
TRBD1 TRBJ2-1 TRBV4-3 14 . TGCGCCAGCAGCCAAGGCCCAGGGGGCTATGAGCAGTTCTTC CASSQGPGGYEQFF
TRBD2 TRBJ2-7 TRBV13 13 . TGTGCCAGCAGGACTAGCGGGAGGTGGGAGCAGTACTTC CASRTSGRWEQYF
. TRBJ2-1 TRBV30 14 . TGTGCCTGGAGCAAAAAACAAGGATTCAATGAGCAGTTCTTC CAWSKKQGFNEQFF
. TRBJ2-5 TRBV18 12 . TGTGCCAGCTCAGCCCTCCAAGAGACCCAGTACTTC CASSALQETQYF
TRBD2 TRBJ2-1 TRBV4-3 15 . TGCGCCAGCAGCCTACTAGCGGGAAATAGGAATGAGCAGTTCTTC CASSLLAGNRNEQFF
TRBD1 TRBJ2-5 TRBV29-1 13 . TGCAGCGTCCGAGGACAGGTTGGGGAGACCCAGTACTTC CSVRGQVGETQYF
. TRBJ1-1 TRBV30 13 . TGTGCCTGGAGTGCTGTGACCCCCGGAGAAGCTTTCTTT CAWSAVTPGEAFF
. TRBJ2-1 TRBV30 12 few TGTGCCTGGAGAGCAGGGGTCTATGAGCAGTTCTTC CAWRAGVYEQFF
. TRBJ2-2 TRBV11-2 12 . TGTGCCAGCAGCTTCACGTATGGGGAGCTGTTTTTT CASSFTYGELFF
. TRBJ2-3 TRBV9 15 . TGTGCCAGCAGCCCAATCTCCGTACTCACAGATACGCAGTATTTT CASSPISVLTDTQYF
. TRBJ2-1 TRBV11-2 15 . TGTGCCAGCAGCTTAGATAGCGCCGCCCTCAATGAGCAGTTCTTC CASSLDSAALNEQFF
TRBD1 TRBJ2-5 TRBV14 14 . TGTGCCAGCAGCCACCGGACAGGGCGGCAGACCCAGTACTTC CASSHRTGRQTQYF
. TRBJ1-1 TRBV25-1 13 . TGTGCCAGCAGTGCGTCAGCGAACACTGAAGCTTTCTTT CASSASANTEAFF
TRBD1 TRBJ2-3 TRBV5-1 14 . TGCGCCAGCAGCTCAACAGGGGGCGCAGATACGCAGTATTTT CASSSTGGADTQYF
TRBD2 TRBJ2-7 TRBV7-2 14 . TGTGCCAGCAGCCCAAGCGGGATCTCCTACGAGCAGTACTTC CASSPSGISYEQYF
. TRBJ2-7 TRBV15 14 few TGTGCCACCAGCAGAGCGGGGTCGACCTACGAGCAGTACTTC CATSRAGSTYEQYF
. TRBJ2-1 TRBV28 20 . TGTGCCAGCAGTTCTCAGGGGGGAGCGGGAGTCGGCGGGACCTACAATGAGCAGTTCTTC CASSSQGGAGVGGTYNEQFF
. TRBJ2-3 TRBV25-1 14 . TGTGCCAGCAGGGTGGCCGGCGGCACAGATACGCAGTATTTT CASRVAGGTDTQYF
. TRBJ2-4 TRBV4-2 17 . TGTGCCAGCAGCCGAATTTTGGAGGGAGTCGGCAAAAACATTCAGTACTTC CASSRILEGVGKNIQYF
. TRBJ2-1 TRBV7-7 13 . TGTGCCAGCAGCTTAGAAAGGGGCAATGAGCAGTTCTTC CASSLERGNEQFF
TRBD2 TRBJ2-3 TRBV30 16 . TGTGCCTGGAGTGTTGGACTAGCGGGAGGAACAGATACGCAGTATTTT CAWSVGLAGGTDTQYF
. TRBJ1-1 TRBV29-1 10 . TGCAGCGTTGCGAACACTGAAGCTTTCTTT CSVANTEAFF
. TRBJ1-2 TRBV7-9 12 . TGTGCCAGCAGCTCCGACAACGATGGCTACACCTTC CASSSDNDGYTF
. TRBJ2-3 TRBV29-1 16 few TGCAGCGGTACCGGCCTTGGAGCGCGTTTCACAGATACGCAGTATTTT CSGTGLGARFTDTQYF
. TRBJ2-1 TRBV27 14 . TGTGCCAGCAAGGGCAGGCAGGAGGGAAATGAGCAGTTCTTC CASKGRQEGNEQFF
. TRBJ2-3 TRBV21-1 16 . TGTGCCAGCAGCAAAAGGCCACCCATTCATCCAGATACGCAGTATTTT CASSKRPPIHPDTQYF
. TRBJ2-7 TRBV30 14 . TGTGCCTGGAGTGTACAAGTAGAGGGCTACGAGCAGTACTTC CAWSVQVEGYEQYF
TRBD2 TRBJ2-7 TRBV9 15 . TGTGCCAGCAGCGCCGGGACTAGCGGGGGCTACGAGCAGTACTTC CASSAGTSGGYEQYF
. TRBJ2-7 TRBV19 15 . TGTGCCAGTAGTATGGCGGGTATCAGCTCCTACGAGCAGTACTTC CASSMAGISSYEQYF
. TRBJ2-7 TRBV30 13 . TGTGCCTGGGGAGGACAAGGACGCTTGAATTGGTACTTC CAWGGQGRLNWYF
TRBD1 TRBJ2-3 TRBV6-1 15 . TGTGCCAGCAGTGAGTGGGACAGGGGCACAGATACGCAGTATTTT CASSEWDRGTDTQYF
. TRBJ2-4 TRBV7-2 16 . TGTGCCAGCAGCTTAGGAAGGGTGCGTGCCAAAAACATTCAGTACTTC CASSLGRVRAKNIQYF
. TRBJ1-5 TRBV30 13 once TGTGCCTGGAATGGGGAGAGCAATCAGCCCCAGCATTTT CAWNGESNQPQHF
TRBD2 TRBJ2-3 TRBV11-2 16 once TGTGCCAGCAGCATTGCGAGCGGGAGGAGGGCAGATACGCAGTATTTT CASSIASGRRADTQYF
. TRBJ1-5 TRBV5-1 13 . TGCGCCAGCAGCTTGACGGGCAATCAGCCCCAGCATTTT CASSLTGNQPQHF
TRBD1 TRBJ2-5 TRBV29-1 14 . TGCAGCGTCACGGGACAGGGGTCAGGAGAGACCCAGTACTTC CSVTGQGSGETQYF
. TRBJ1-1 TRBV10-1 13 . TGCGCCAGCAGTGACCCGGGGAGGACTGAAGCTTTCTTT CASSDPGRTEAFF
. TRBJ2-3 TRBV7-2 16 . TGTGCCAGCAGCGCGGATAATCCGGGGAGCACAGATACGCAGTATTTT CASSADNPGSTDTQYF
. TRBJ2-6 TRBV10-3 18 . TGTGCCATCACTGGACAGTCGGGGAGTAAGGCTGGGGCCAACGTCCTGACTTTC CAITGQSGSKAGANVLTF
. TRBJ2-7 TRBV15 15 few TGTGCCACCAGCAGAGTGGGCCAGCCCAGCTACGAGCAGTACTTC CATSRVGQPSYEQYF
TRBD1 TRBJ2-7 TRBV29-1 12 few TGCAGCGGGCGGACAGGGCTCAACGAGCAGTACTTC CSGRTGLNEQYF
. TRBJ2-5 TRBV15 16 . TGTGCCACCAGCAACAGCCTCAGGACGACCGAAGAGACCCAGTACTTC CATSNSLRTTEETQYF
. TRBJ2-6 TRBV30 13 once TGTGCCTGGAGTGACTCTGGGGCCAACGTCCTGACTTTC CAWSDSGANVLTF
. TRBJ2-7 TRBV11-2 17 once TGTGCCAGCAGCTTAAGCCCCCAGGCGGGCCTACCCTACGAGCAGTACTTC CASSLSPQAGLPYEQYF
TRBD2 TRBJ2-1 TRBV29-1 13 few TGCAGCGTTGGTGGGAGGGCCAGCAATGAGCAGTTCTTC CSVGGRASNEQFF
. TRBJ2-3 TRBV29-1 13 few TGCAGCGTTGAAGCCAGTCACACAGATACGCAGTATTTT CSVEASHTDTQYF
. TRBJ2-1 TRBV29-1 12 . TGCAGCTCTGGTCTGGCGGACAATGAGCAGTTCTTC CSSGLADNEQFF
. TRBJ2-4 TRBV4-3 13 few TGCGCCAGCAGCCAAGAGGACGGAAACATTCAGTACTTC CASSQEDGNIQYF
TRBD1 TRBJ1-1 TRBV30 13 once TGTGCCTGGAGGGGACAGGGTTACACTGAAGCTTTCTTT CAWRGQGYTEAFF
. TRBJ1-1 TRBV29-1 13 few TGCAGCGTAAGAGCCTTGGGAGGGACTGAAGCTTTCTTT CSVRALGGTEAFF
. TRBJ2-2 TRBV9 15 once TGTGCCAGCAGCCCCCGGGCCTCGAACACCGGGGAGCTGTTTTTT CASSPRASNTGELFF
. TRBJ2-5 TRBV18 14 few TGTGCCAGCTCACCAGATCAACGGCAAGAGACCCAGTACTTC CASSPDQRQETQYF
TRBD2 TRBJ2-1 TRBV30 15 . TGTGCCTGGAGTGTAGGACTAGCGGGAGGCAATGAGCAGTTCTTC CAWSVGLAGGNEQFF